The 15 T cell receptor beta chains presented below share a single source sample, sequenced in a study of T cells in Graves' hyperthyroidism and ophthalmopathy. The investigators amplified TCR beta CDR3 regions from RNA transcripts. TCR CDR3 underwent first-round RT-PCR with the HTBI primer set. TCRdb called the multiplex PCR reads again in MiXCR, with one record for every CDR3 protein. Of under 350,000 distinct CDR3 sequences in the sample, over 20% were seen once. The sequencing sample was made of blood. These receptors came from a woman in her forties or fifties with Graves' hyperthyroidism.

The genes are TRBV3-1 and TRBJ2-3; the D is unclear. The CDR3 sequence is 13 residues long. V shed 3 bases and J shed 4 bases, with 8 bases lying between them. The germline V gene encodes CDR1 LGHDT and CDR2 YNNKEL (reference sequence). CDR3 sequence reads: CASSHGSADTQYF. The CDR3 coding sequence is TGTGCCAGCAGCCACGGTTCAGCAGATACGCAGTATTTT.

The sample holds many counts of this clonotype. J is TRBJ1-1 and V is TRBV18; D gene ambiguous. V was pared by 2 bases and J by 2 bases, with 9 bases between. Germline CDR1 reads KGHSH; CDR2 reads LQKENI. This CDR3 region has 14 residues. The CDR3 here is CASSPMQSNTEAFF. The CDR3 DNA follows: TGTGCCAGCTCACCAATGCAGAGTAACACTGAAGCTTTCTTT. Drawing the rest from reference TRBV18 and TRBJ1-1, the complete variable domain is NAGVMQNPRHLVRRRGQEARLRCSPMKGHSHVYWYRQLPEEGLKFMVYLQKENIIDESGMPKERFSAEFPKEGPSILRIQQVVRGDSAAYFCASSPMQSNTEAFFGQGTRLTVV.

This clonotype was seen more than once but under ten times. V gene TRBV14 combines with J gene TRBJ2-5; TRBD2 aligns across 7 bases. The CDR3 covers 16 residues. The J segment lost 4 bases and the V segment lost 4 bases, leaving 12 bases of the junction unmatched. CDR1 is SGHDN and CDR2 is FVKESK in the germline V gene. The CDR3 reads CASSRRMGGTVETQYF. For the CDR3, the DNA is TGTGCCAGCAGCCGAAGAATGGGAGGGACGGTAGAGACCCAGTACTTC. Based on the CDR3 plus reference TRBV14 and TRBJ2-5, the full variable domain is EAGVTQFPSHSVIEKGQTVTLRCDPISGHDNLYWYRRVMGKEIKFLLHFVKESKQDESGMPNNRFLAERTGGTYSTLKVQPAELEDSGVYFCASSRRMGGTVETQYFGPGTRLLVL.

This clonotype was detected many times. The V gene is TRBV5-1, the J gene TRBJ1-1; 8 nucleotides align to TRBD1. CDR3 length: 15 residues. The J segment lost 3 bases and the V segment lost 4 bases, leaving 8 bases of the junction unmatched. Germline V gene lookup returns CDR1 SGHRS and CDR2 YFSETQ. The CDR3 here is CASSLGKQGDTEAFF. In DNA, the CDR3 is TGCGCCAGCAGCCTTGGAAAACAGGGGGACACTGAAGCTTTCTTT.

The rearrangement joins TRBV7-9 to TRBJ1-4; the D gene is possibly TRBD1 (5 bases). This CDR3 has 16 residues. V lost 3 bases and J lost 4, with 15 bases in between. Germline lookup yields CDR1 SEHNR and CDR2 FQNEAQ (reference sequence). CDR3 residues: CASSFDRAGHNEKLFF. The CDR3 nucleotides read TGTGCCAGCAGCTTTGACCGGGCAGGGCATAATGAAAAACTGTTTTTT.

This chain connects TRBV5-4 to TRBJ2-2; D might be TRBD1 (6 bases). V shed 4 bases and J shed 1 base, with 14 bases lying between them. Germline V CDR1 and CDR2: SGHNT, YYREEE (reference sequence). The CDR3 contains 16 residues. The CDR3 sequence: CASSPRGRGNTGELFF. The CDR3 region has the DNA TGTGCCAGCAGCCCTCGGGGCAGGGGGAACACCGGGGAGCTGTTTTTT.

In its sample, this clonotype was seen a few times. The rearrangement joins TRBV19 to TRBJ1-5; the D is unclear. V lost 5 bases to trimming and J lost 6 bases, with 14 bases between them. This CDR3 is 14 amino acids long. Germline V gene lookup returns CDR1 LNHDA and CDR2 SQIVND (reference sequence). The CDR3 spells CASSASGEAQPQHF. DNA for the CDR3: TGTGCCAGTAGTGCCTCAGGTGAGGCTCAGCCCCAGCATTTT.

This clonotype was found many times. This rearrangement joins TRBV6-1 to TRBJ2-3; D unresolved. The CDR3 length is 12 residues. V lost 6 bases, J lost 6 bases, and 10 bases lay in between. Germline V gives CDR1 MNHNS, CDR2 SASEGT. CDR3 residues: CASSPGLDTQYF. The DNA of the CDR3 is TGTGCCAGCAGCCCCGGATTGGATACGCAGTATTTT.

This clonotype was counted a few times. The J gene is TRBJ2-2, the V gene TRBV7-2; D gene uncertain. CDR1 is SGHTA and CDR2 is FQGNSA in the germline V gene. This CDR3 has 15 amino acids. Trimming stripped 5 bases from V and 3 bases from J, with 13 bases between. In DNA form, the CDR3 reads TGTGCCAGCAGCGAGGAGTATAGGGACACCGGGGAGCTGTTTTTT. Translating it yields CASSEEYRDTGELFF. Complete variable domain (other parts from reference TRBV7-2 and TRBJ2-2): GAGVSQSPSNKVTEKGKDVELRCDPISGHTALYWYRQSLGQGLEFLIYFQGNSAPDKSGLPSDRFSAERTGGSVSTLTIQRTQQEDSAVYLCASSEEYRDTGELFFGEGSRLTVL.

This clonotype was observed a handful of times. Given a much more abundant clone one base away, this may be a read error. This chain joins TRBV3-1 and TRBJ1-1, with D unresolved. Germline V gives CDR1 LGHDT, CDR2 YNNKEL (reference sequence). CDR3 length: 14 residues. CDR3 region: CASSQWTENTETFF. DNA for the CDR3: TGTGCCAGCAGCCAATGGACGGAGAACACTGAAACTTTCTTT.

The sample holds many counts of this clonotype. This sequence joins TRBV29-1 and TRBJ1-5, with D maybe TRBD1 (5 bases). CDR3 length equals 14 residues. V was pared by 4 bases and J by 3 bases, with 13 bases between. Germline V CDR1 and CDR2: SQVTM, ANQGSEA. CDR3 sequence: CSVATGRVNQPQHF. DNA of the CDR3: TGCAGCGTTGCCACAGGAAGGGTCAATCAGCCCCAGCATTTT.

This clonotype was found many times. V and J are TRBV5-1 and TRBJ1-1; no clear D gene. Looked up from germline, CDR1 is SGHRS and CDR2 is YFSETQ. The CDR3 extends over 14 amino acids. V lost 4 bases, J lost 0 bases, and 10 bases lay in between. The CDR3 loop reads CASSPGGLNTEAFF. The CDR3 nucleotides are TGCGCCAGCAGCCCAGGAGGGTTGAACACTGAAGCTTTCTTT.

In this sample, this clonotype turned up many times. The chain is built from TRBV29-1 and TRBJ2-7; the match to TRBD2 covers 9 bases. The CDR3 is 13 amino acids. Germline lookup yields CDR1 SQVTM and CDR2 ANQGSEA. The V and J ends lost 3 bases and 4 bases, in that order; junction bases with no gene match: 4. The CDR3 here is CSVEAGGPYEQYF. As DNA, the CDR3 is TGCAGCGTTGAGGCGGGAGGGCCTTACGAGCAGTACTTC.

V gene TRBV4-2 combines with J gene TRBJ2-5; 7 bases match TRBD1. The trim removed 5 bases at V and 0 bases at J, leaving 9 bases unmatched. The length of the CDR3 is 16 residues. The V gene's germline CDR1 is LGHNA and CDR2 YNFKEQ. The CDR3 region is CASSEGTAEYQETQYF. CDR3 DNA: TGTGCCAGCAGCGAAGGGACAGCCGAGTACCAAGAGACCCAGTACTTC.

The rearrangement uses TRBV28 and TRBJ1-1, with 7 bases lining up with TRBD1. The CDR3 length is 15 residues. With V trimmed by 2 bases and J by 1 base, 4 bases remained unmatched. Per germline, CDR1 MDHEN and CDR2 SYDVKM. CDR3 bases: TGTGCCAGCAGTTTACTTCGACAGGGGAACACTGAAGCTTTCTTT. It codes for CASSLLRQGNTEAFF.